These 21 T cell receptor beta chains came from one sample sequenced in a study of cytomegalovirus exposure and HLA in healthy donors. It was with 60 Vbeta and 13 Jbeta primers that the PCR ran. Using immunoSEQ multiplex PCR, the repertoire was profiled, and TCRdb retains in-frame clones only, with some absent. Among fewer than 100,000 clones, 7.6% were seen once, and the ten largest hold about 2.3%. Sample: PBMCs. These TCRs come from a man over 45 in good health and CMV-seronegative.

The chain has TRBV28 and TRBJ2-1, with TRBD1 matching 8 bases. The CDR3 contains 17 residues. The V and J ends lost 4 bases and 2 bases, in that order; junction bases with no gene match: 10. From germline, CDR1 is MDHEN and CDR2 SYDVKM. This chain's CDR3 is CASSSPPGQGTYNEQFF. The CDR3 DNA follows: TGTGCCAGCAGTTCCCCCCCCGGACAGGGCACCTACAATGAGCAGTTCTTC.

The rearrangement uses TRBV5-1 and TRBJ2-7, with 7 bases fitting TRBD2. This CDR3 spans 15 amino acids. Losses at the gene ends were 0 bases for V and 6 bases for J; bases not matched to a gene: 9. The germline CDR1 and CDR2 sequences are SGHRS and YFSETQ. This CDR3 is CASSLAGAGGIEQYF. CDR3 nucleotides: TGCGCCAGCAGCTTGGCTGGGGCCGGGGGGATCGAGCAGTACTTC.

The chain is built from TRBV19 and TRBJ1-5; the D is unclear. Trimming took 9 bases from V and 4 from J, leaving 7 bases between them. CDR1 and CDR2 from the germline V gene are LNHDA and SQIVND (reference sequence). This CDR3 contains 11 residues. Here the CDR3 reads CASGMNQPQHF. CDR3 DNA: TGTGCCAGCGGGATGAATCAGCCCCAGCATTTT.

V gene TRBV7-9 combines with J gene TRBJ2-7; 9 bases fit TRBD1. V was clipped by 5 bases and J by 4 bases; unmatched bases: 6. Germline-derived CDR1 and CDR2 are SEHNR and FQNEAQ (reference sequence). The CDR3 has 14 amino acids. CDR3 protein: CASSLQGATYEQYF. CDR3 sequence (DNA): TGTGCCAGCAGCCTACAGGGGGCAACATACGAGCAGTACTTC.

V and J are TRBV27 and TRBJ1-5; possibly TRBD1 for D (5 bases). Trimming stripped 8 bases from V and 0 bases from J, with 17 bases between. Germline V gene lookup returns CDR1 MNHEY and CDR2 SMNVEV (reference sequence). CDR3 size: 16 residues. The CDR3 loop reads CASSPSGGYSNQPQHF. CDR3 DNA sequence: TGTGCCAGCTCCCCAAGCGGGGGGTATAGCAATCAGCCCCAGCATTTT.

This clone appeared a few times. The chain employs TRBV5-1 and TRBJ1-3; TRBD1 aligns across 8 bases. Germline V CDR1 and CDR2: SGHRS, YFSETQ. The CDR3 has 15 residues. V was clipped by 5 bases and J by 0 bases; unmatched bases: 4. The CDR3 here is CASRIGTGSGNTIYF. The DNA for the CDR3 is TGCGCCAGCAGGATCGGGACAGGCTCTGGAAACACCATATATTTT.

This clone was observed a handful of times. This chain links TRBV7-6 with TRBJ2-2; 9 positions match TRBD2. From germline, CDR1 is SGHVS and CDR2 FNYEAQ. This CDR3 contains 17 residues. After removal of 5 bases from V and 8 bases from J, the junction contained 15 bases not matched to a gene. The CDR3 DNA reads as TGTGCCAGCAGCCCCCCCGTAGCGGGAGTCATCCTTGGGGAGCTGTTTTTT. This gives the protein CASSPPVAGVILGELFF.

This clone was observed a handful of times. This chain connects TRBV6-1 to TRBJ1-4; 8 bases map to TRBD1. The germline V gene has CDR1 MNHNS and CDR2 SASEGT. The CDR3 loop spans 14 amino acids. The junction had 4 bases not matched to a gene; V was cut back by 5 bases and J by 5 bases. As DNA, the CDR3 is TGTGCCAGCAGTTATCGACAGGGGAATGAAAAACTGTTTTTT. Its translation is CASSYRQGNEKLFF.

The J gene is TRBJ1-3, the V gene TRBV7-9, with a possible D match to TRBD1 (6 bases). Germline V gene sequence: CDR1 SEHNR, CDR2 FQNEAQ (reference sequence). The CDR3 spans 15 residues. The germline V and J ends were trimmed by 3 bases and 4 bases, with 13 bases remaining between them. The CDR3 sequence: CASSFKTGNGNTIYF. In DNA form, the CDR3 reads TGTGCCAGCAGCTTTAAAACAGGGAACGGAAACACCATATATTTT.

This clone was counted only a few times. At one boundary the junction diverges from the germline segment, which might be a read error. V gene TRBV11-2 combines with J gene TRBJ2-7, with a tentative D call TRBD1 (6 bases). From germline, CDR1 is SGHAT and CDR2 FQNNGV. CDR3 length: 13 amino acids. This CDR3 is CASSLVVGAEQSF. The CDR3 bases are TGTGCCAGCAGCTTAGTAGTGGGGGCCGAGCAGTCCTTC.

This clone was recorded a few times. The chain uses TRBV19 and TRBJ2-3; D is possibly TRBD2 (5 bases). CDR3 length: 13 amino acids. V was clipped by 3 bases and J by 2 bases, with 6 bases between them. Germline loops: CDR1 LNHDA, CDR2 SQIVND (reference sequence). CDR3 sequence reads: CASSIRDTDTQYF. The CDR3 nucleotides read TGTGCCAGTAGTATCCGGGACACAGATACGCAGTATTTT.

This clone has just a few counts. The chain recombines TRBV5-4 with TRBJ2-1; 13 positions match TRBD2. From germline, CDR1 is SGHNT and CDR2 YYREEE (reference sequence). The junction had 4 bases not matched to a gene; V was cut back by 3 bases and J by 7 bases. The CDR3 covers 15 residues. In nucleotides, the CDR3 is TGTGCCAGCAGCTACGGACTAGCGGGAGAAAATGAGCAGTTCTTC. This gives the protein CASSYGLAGENEQFF.

The V gene is TRBV6-6, the J gene TRBJ1-4; no firm D call. The CDR3 sequence is 14 residues long. V was trimmed by 5 bases and J by 10 bases, leaving 17 bases between them. Germline loops: CDR1 MNHNY, CDR2 SVGAGI (reference sequence). The CDR3 here is CASSLPAPRGKLFF. CDR3 DNA sequence: TGTGCCAGCAGTCTCCCGGCCCCCCGAGGAAAACTGTTTTTT.

This clone was counted between two and nine times. The chain joins TRBV28 to TRBJ2-2; 7 bases map to TRBD2. Per germline, CDR1 MDHEN and CDR2 SYDVKM. Unmatched junction bases numbered 6, after V lost 3 bases and J lost 5 bases. This CDR3 has 15 amino acids. CDR3 amino acids: CASSLRGLITGELFF. The CDR3 coding sequence is TGTGCCAGCAGTTTGCGGGGGTTGATTACCGGGGAGCTGTTTTTT. Looking up the rest from reference TRBV28 and TRBJ2-2 gives the full variable domain: DVKVTQSSRYLVKRTGEKVFLECVQDMDHENMFWYRQDPGLGLRLIYFSYDVKMKEKGDIPEGYSVSREKKERFSLILESASTNQTSMYLCASSLRGLITGELFFGEGSRLTVL.

This clone was observed a few times. This chain links TRBV9 with TRBJ1-1; 8 bases map to TRBD1. Germline lookup yields CDR1 SGDLS and CDR2 YYNGEE. After removal of 2 bases from V and 6 bases from J, the junction contained 15 bases not matched to a gene. The CDR3 is made up of 17 amino acids. The CDR3 here is CASSVGWGFRGRSEAFF. In nucleotides, the CDR3 is TGTGCCAGCAGCGTGGGTTGGGGTTTCAGGGGGCGGTCTGAAGCTTTCTTT.

The chain links TRBV7-8 to TRBJ1-1; D not resolved. V was clipped by 0 bases and J by 0 bases, with 8 bases between them. The CDR3 is 15 residues long. CDR1 and CDR2 (germline): SGHVS, FQNEAQ. The DNA for the CDR3 is TGTGCCAGCAGCTTAGCGACCGGGTTGAACACTGAAGCTTTCTTT. It codes for CASSLATGLNTEAFF.

V is TRBV6-5 and J is TRBJ2-7; no clear D gene. CDR1 MNHEY and CDR2 SVGAGI come from the germline V gene. Between the trimmed V and J ends, which lost 0 bases and 1 base, there was a span of 13 bases. The CDR3 extends over 16 amino acids. The CDR3 DNA reads TGTGCCAGCAGTTACTCGACCGGCAGGCAATCCTACGAGCAGTACTTC. Its protein is CASSYSTGRQSYEQYF.

This clone was counted only a few times. For the CDR3, the DNA is TGTGCCACCGCCGGACAGAACACCGGGGAGCTGTTTTTT. The encoded protein is CATAGQNTGELFF. This chain uses TRBV19 with TRBJ2-2; possible D gene TRBD1, 5 bases. The CDR3 loop spans 13 amino acids. CDR1 LNHDA and CDR2 SQIVND come from the germline V gene (reference sequence). The germline V and J ends were trimmed by 10 bases and 1 base, with 10 bases remaining between them.

This clone was detected a few times. The same CDR3 is also encoded by other DNA sequences in this sample. The V and J genes are TRBV16 and TRBJ1-1; maybe TRBD1 (6 bases). CDR1 is KGHSY, CDR2 FQNENV, per germline. The germline V and J ends were trimmed by 0 bases and 1 base, with 6 bases remaining between them. CDR3 length: 14 residues. CDR3 sequence: CASSQSRGNTEAFF. CDR3 DNA sequence: TGTGCCAGCAGCCAATCCAGGGGGAACACTGAAGCTTTCTTT.

This sequence joins TRBV5-6 and TRBJ2-7; 8 nucleotides match TRBD1. This CDR3 region has 15 residues. V trimming: 4 bases; J trimming: 2 bases; junction bases outside the gene matches: 8. Germline CDR1 SGHDT, CDR2 YYEEEE. This chain's CDR3 is CASSGNRGATYEQYF. For the CDR3, the DNA is TGTGCCAGCAGCGGGAACAGGGGGGCGACCTACGAGCAGTACTTC.

In its sample, this clone was seen a few times. The V and J genes are TRBV29-1 and TRBJ2-7; a weak D match, TRBD2 (7 bases). CDR3 length: 15 residues. Trimming cost V 6 bases and J 2 bases, with 20 bases left between them. Germline CDR1 SQVTM, CDR2 ANQGSEA. CDR3 nucleotide sequence: TGCAGCGTCCAAGGTAGCTCGGGGGGCGCCTACGAGCAGTACTTC. Its translation: CSVQGSSGGAYEQYF.